This entry concerns a single T cell receptor beta chain. Trimming removed 3 bases from V and 9 bases from J, with 12 bases in between. Germline V gene lookup returns CDR1 WNHNN and CDR2 SYGVQD (reference sequence). The CDR3 spans 13 residues. Original data processing: Estimation of nucleated cell counts was performed using reference gene primer amplification. Clones were read by immunoSEQ multiplex PCR, and TCRdb kept only the in-frame ones, dropping some. V and J calls and clone size are as listed in that table; D and trimming were resolved from the DNA. The sample lists fewer than 250,000 clones; approximately 79% were seen once. The sample is drawn from a study of blood T cell repertoires in COVID-19. In the study overall: Some COVID-19 samples were acute and others convalescent; all came from the United States, Italy and Spain. T cells, B-cell-depleted T cells, or PBMCs provided the cDNA or gDNA that served as material.

Sequencing used peripheral blood. The chain uses TRBV10-1 and TRBJ2-1, with unresolved D. The receptor was isolated from a woman in her fifties or sixties with acute or convalescent COVID-19. The CDR3 nucleotides are TGCGCCAGCAGTGAACGCCGTAACACTGAGCAGTTCTTC. Its protein product is CASSERRNTEQFF.